Listed below are T cell receptor beta chains from one sample, sequenced in a study of T cells in Graves' hyperthyroidism and ophthalmopathy. MiXCR, run by TCRdb on the multiplex PCR reads, gives a single entry per CDR3 protein. The sample yields about 530,000 distinct CDR3 sequences, 17% seen once. Input material: blood. The receptors were sampled from a woman aged 18-30 years with Graves' ophthalmopathy. The CDR3 runs from the conserved cysteine through the conserved F or W. A D gene is named only where the DNA matches it firmly. Not all rows give a size; the values are once, few, many and, for expanded clones, a class.

TRBJ2-1,many,TRBV12-3/TRBV12-4,.,TGTGCCAGCCGGCGGAGGGATGAGCAGTTCTTC,CASRRRDEQFF
TRBJ1-4,few,TRBV6-1,TRBD1,TGTGCCAGCAAGGGACAGGGGACGTCGAGGGAAAAACTGTTTTTT,CASKGQGTSREKLFF
TRBJ2-2,many,TRBV12-3/TRBV12-4,.,TGTGCCAGCACGCTCGGGTGGGGGCATCGTGGCACCGGGGAGCTGTTTTTT,CASTLGWGHRGTGELFF
TRBJ1-4,many,TRBV18,.,TGTGCCAGCTCACCACCTTCCAGGTTCGCCGAAAAACTGTTTTTT,CASSPPSRFAEKLFF
TRBJ2-2,many,TRBV20-1,.,TGCAGTGCTAGAGATAAGGGGGAAGTCGGGGAGCTGTTTTTT,CSARDKGEVGELFF
TRBJ2-1,.,TRBV28,TRBD2,TGTGCCAGCAGTCCCCCGGGACTAGCGGGAGATTATGAGCAGTTCTTC,CASSPPGLAGDYEQFF
TRBJ2-7,.,TRBV20-1,TRBD2,TGCAGTGCTATTTCTCCGGGAGGTTCCTACGAGCAGTACTTC,CSAISPGGSYEQYF
TRBJ1-6,few,TRBV29-1,.,TGCAGCGTTGAAGTCGGGAAGGGCTCACCCCTCCACTTT,CSVEVGKGSPLHF
TRBJ1-5,many,TRBV27,TRBD1,TGTGCCAGCAGTTACAGGGGTGGAGGCAATCAGCCCCAGCATTTT,CASSYRGGGNQPQHF
TRBJ1-2,.,TRBV20-1,TRBD1,TGCAGTGCTCCAGACTCTGACAGGGGCTATGGCTACACCTTC,CSAPDSDRGYGYTF